A single sample is the source of the 24 T cell receptor beta chains below, sequenced in a study of shared clonotypes between healthy human individuals. The table came from immunoSEQ multiplex PCR; TCRdb's copy has only in-frame clones and leaves some out. The sample contains under 600,000 clones, 95% to 98% of which appear only once. Sequencing input: naive CD4+ T cells sorted from blood. The subset: CD45RA+ positively selected. All receptors come from a woman younger than 45 in good health.

The rearrangement links TRBV7-8 to TRBJ1-4; weak D call: TRBD1 (5 bases). The CDR3 sequence is 14 residues long. CDR1 is SGHVS, CDR2 FQNEAQ, per germline. Trimming left V 4 bases short and J 4 bases short, with 10 bases between. The CDR3 DNA reads TGTGCCAGCAGCTCCGGACAAGTTAATGAAAAACTGTTTTTT. Translation: CASSSGQVNEKLFF.

CDR3 nucleotides: TGTGCCAGCAGTATACAGGGACGGGCCCTCCACTTT. Protein: CASSIQGRALHF. V and J are TRBV6-5 and TRBJ1-6; D is possibly TRBD1 (6 bases). Trimming stripped 5 bases from V and 14 bases from J, with 13 bases between. CDR3 length: 12 amino acids. The germline gives CDR1 MNHEY, CDR2 SVGAGI.

V gene TRBV15 combines with J gene TRBJ2-7; D is unresolved. This CDR3 is 15 amino acids long. The germline gives CDR1 LNHNV, CDR2 YYDKDF (reference sequence). Trimming removed 0 bases from V and 6 bases from J, with 15 bases in between. The CDR3 here is CATSREPGPPAEQYF. CDR3 nucleotide sequence: TGTGCCACCAGCAGAGAACCGGGCCCCCCTGCCGAGCAGTACTTC.

This clone appeared a single time. The genes are TRBV6-1 and TRBJ1-4; TRBD1 is a possible D gene (5 bases). The V gene's germline CDR1 is MNHNS and CDR2 SASEGT. The V gene lost 4 bases and the J gene lost 0 bases, with 15 bases spanning the gap. CDR3 length equals 17 residues. The CDR3 DNA follows: TGTGCCAGCAGTGGACCCGGGACGGAAGCAACTAATGAAAAACTGTTTTTT. This gives the protein CASSGPGTEATNEKLFF.

For this clone: Mismatch with germline at one junction end may stem from a read error. The CDR3 sequence: CDSSLGGEYNEQFF. The CDR3 coding sequence is TGCGACAGCAGCTTGGGCGGGGAGTACAATGAGCAGTTCTTC. This sequence joins TRBV5-1 and TRBJ2-1; TRBD2 is a possible D gene (6 bases). The CDR3 is 14 residues long. Germline CDR1 and CDR2: SGHRS and YFSETQ. Using reference TRBV5-1 and TRBJ2-1 for the parts outside the CDR3, the full variable domain is KAGVTQTPRYLIKTRGQQVTLSCSPISGHRSVSWYQQTPGQGLQFLFEYFSETQRNKGNFPGRFSGRQFSNSRSEMNVSTLELGDSALYLCDSSLGGEYNEQFFGPGTRLTVL.

This chain connects TRBV11-3 to TRBJ2-1, with 9 bases lining up with TRBD1. Losses at the gene ends were 0 bases for V and 0 bases for J; bases not matched to a gene: 0. CDR1 is SGHNT, CDR2 YENEEA, per germline. The CDR3 is made up of 16 amino acids. As DNA, the CDR3 is TGTGCCAGCAGCTTAGAGGGACAGGGCTCCTACAATGAGCAGTTCTTC. Translation: CASSLEGQGSYNEQFF.

The V gene is TRBV27, the J gene TRBJ2-3, with D perhaps matching TRBD1 (6 bases). V lost 6 bases, J lost 7 bases, and 14 bases lay in between. This CDR3 region has 13 residues. Germline loops: CDR1 MNHEY, CDR2 SMNVEV (reference sequence). As DNA, the CDR3 is TGTGCCAGCAGCCCTGTGACAGGAAATACGCAGTATTTT. This gives the protein CASSPVTGNTQYF.

The rearrangement joins TRBV7-8 to TRBJ2-1, with TRBD2 matching over 14 bases. V lost 2 bases to trimming and J lost 9 bases; unmatched junction nucleotides: 6. The CDR3 extends over 16 amino acids. Germline lookup yields CDR1 SGHVS and CDR2 FQNEAQ. The CDR3 coding sequence is TGTGCCAGCAGCTTATCGACTAGCGGGAGGGCCAGTGAGCAGTTCTTC. It codes for CASSLSTSGRASEQFF.

The chain carries TRBV28 and TRBJ2-7; D is tentatively TRBD1 or TRBD2 (5 bases each). Trimming pared 6 bases from V and 5 bases from J, leaving 17 bases between. The CDR3 is 14 amino acids. Germline CDR1 and CDR2: MDHEN and SYDVKM. The CDR3 loop reads CASRGPARGHEQYF. CDR3 coding DNA: TGTGCCAGCAGGGGACCAGCCCGTGGTCACGAGCAGTACTTC.

V gene TRBV27 combines with J gene TRBJ1-2; D gene ambiguous. The germline gives CDR1 MNHEY, CDR2 SMNVEV (reference sequence). With 7 bases removed from V and 8 bases from J, the gap between germline ends came to 8 bases. This CDR3 contains 10 residues. CDR3: CASITGGYTF. The CDR3 DNA reads TGTGCCAGCATAACGGGCGGCTACACCTTC.

The chain employs TRBV28 and TRBJ2-7, with TRBD2 matching 9 bases. Germline loops: CDR1 MDHEN, CDR2 SYDVKM. The CDR3 contains 14 residues. V shed 5 bases and J 4 bases; nucleotides not matched to a gene: 6. This CDR3 reads CASSGSGRVYEQYF. Written as DNA, the CDR3 is TGTGCCAGCAGTGGTAGCGGGAGAGTTTACGAGCAGTACTTC.

V usage is TRBV4-1 and J usage is TRBJ2-5; D gene unclear. Trimming cost V 6 bases and J 2 bases, with 19 bases left between them. Germline V gene lookup returns CDR1 MGHRA and CDR2 YSYEKL. CDR3 size: 16 residues. CDR3 sequence: CASSSSLQTKQETQYF. For the CDR3, the DNA is TGCGCCAGCAGTTCCAGCCTTCAAACCAAACAAGAGACCCAGTACTTC.

CDR3 in amino acids: CASSQAGTSAEQYF. CDR3 sequence (DNA): TGCGCCAGCAGCCAGGCGGGGACTAGCGCCGAGCAGTACTTC. V gene TRBV5-1 combines with J gene TRBJ2-7; 10 nucleotides line up with TRBD2. Germline V CDR1 and CDR2: SGHRS, YFSETQ. V trimming: 4 bases; J trimming: 6 bases; junction bases outside the gene matches: 7. The CDR3 runs 14 residues.

This chain connects TRBV18 to TRBJ2-7, with 9 bases that match TRBD2. The CDR3 totals 16 residues. J gave up 1 base and V 5 bases, and 9 bases lay outside the gene matches. Germline lookup yields CDR1 KGHSH and CDR2 LQKENI. CDR3 residues: CASSRVSLAGSYEQYF. DNA of the CDR3: TGTGCCAGCTCAAGAGTCTCACTAGCGGGTTCCTACGAGCAGTACTTC.

This clone occurred once. V gene TRBV11-1 combines with J gene TRBJ1-1; perhaps TRBD1 as D (5 bases). Germline CDR1 SGHAT, CDR2 FQDESV (reference sequence). The CDR3 runs to 14 residues. Deletions cut 6 bases from V and 3 bases from J, with 14 bases between. CDR3 nucleotide sequence: TGTGCCAGCAGACCAGGGAGTGTGGACACTGAAGCTTTCTTT. Amino acid sequence: CASRPGSVDTEAFF. Filled out from reference TRBV11-1 and TRBJ1-1, the complete variable domain reads EAEVAQSPRYKITEKSQAVAFWCDPISGHATLYWYRQILGQGPELLVQFQDESVVDDSQLPKDRFSAERLKGVDSTLKIQPAELGDSAMYLCASRPGSVDTEAFFGQGTRLTVV.

The chain is built from TRBV27 and TRBJ2-1; 8 nucleotides line up with TRBD1. CDR3 length: 16 residues. The germline CDR1 and CDR2 sequences are MNHEY and SMNVEV (reference sequence). The trim removed 1 base at V and 3 bases at J, leaving 5 bases unmatched. The CDR3 region has the DNA TGTGCCAGCAGTTTATACAGGACAGGGATCTACAATGAGCAGTTCTTC. Its translation: CASSLYRTGIYNEQFF.

Here the CDR3 reads CASTPRFGGINNEQFF. CDR3 nucleotide sequence: TGTGCCAGCACCCCCCGGTTCGGGGGGATTAACAATGAGCAGTTCTTC. This chain connects TRBV27 to TRBJ2-1, with TRBD2 matching over 7 bases. V shed 7 bases and J 5 bases; nucleotides not matched to a gene: 14. CDR1 MNHEY and CDR2 SMNVEV come from the germline V gene (reference sequence). The CDR3 has 16 amino acids.

This clone was seen just once. The rearrangement joins TRBV5-1 to TRBJ2-3; the match to TRBD1 covers 8 bases. Germline trimming cut 4 bases from V and 3 bases from J; bases unmatched to any gene: 13. This CDR3 contains 17 residues. The germline V gene has CDR1 SGHRS and CDR2 YFSETQ. The CDR3 region is CASSRGDRGRGTDTQYF. CDR3 nucleotide sequence: TGCGCCAGCAGCCGCGGAGACAGGGGTCGGGGGACAGATACGCAGTATTTT.

The chain is built from TRBV10-3 and TRBJ2-5; D is perhaps TRBD1 (5 bases). The CDR3 runs to 13 residues. Trimming pared 6 bases from V and 5 bases from J, leaving 13 bases between. Germline V gene data show CDR1 as ENHRY and CDR2 as SYGVKD. DNA for the CDR3: TGTGCCATCAGAGGGGCCTTGGGGGAGACCCAGTACTTC. Amino acid sequence: CAIRGALGETQYF.

J is TRBJ2-3 and V is TRBV5-4, with 13 bases lining up with TRBD2. Germline V gene data show CDR1 as SGHNT and CDR2 as YYREEE (reference sequence). Germline trimming cut 4 bases from V and 5 bases from J; bases unmatched to any gene: 4. The CDR3 covers 15 residues. The CDR3 is CASSARLAGGDTQYF. CDR3 bases: TGTGCCAGCAGCGCCCGACTAGCGGGAGGAGATACGCAGTATTTT. The full variable domain, rest sourced from reference TRBV5-4 and TRBJ2-3, is ETGVTQSPTHLIKTRGQQVTLRCSSQSGHNTVSWYQQALGQGPQFIFQYYREEENGRGNFPPRFSGLQFPNYSSELNVNALELDDSALYLCASSARLAGGDTQYFGPGTRLTVL.

This clone was observed once. The chain has TRBV28 and TRBJ2-7; 8 positions match TRBD1. Germline CDR1 reads MDHEN; CDR2 reads SYDVKM. V shed 6 bases and J 3 bases; nucleotides not matched to a gene: 7. CDR3 length: 14 residues. The chain's CDR3 is CASRGTGAVYEQYF. The CDR3 DNA sequence: TGTGCCAGCAGGGGGACAGGAGCGGTCTACGAGCAGTACTTC.

The chain couples TRBV29-1 to TRBJ2-1, with a tentative D call TRBD1 (5 bases). The CDR3 loop spans 14 amino acids. Trimming took 4 bases from V and 9 from J, leaving 19 bases between them. CDR1 is SQVTM, CDR2 ANQGSEA, per germline. DNA of the CDR3: TGCAGCGTTGTAGGGGCTGGTCTTGTCGGTGAGCAGTTCTTC. Protein sequence: CSVVGAGLVGEQFF.

This clone was observed once. V gene TRBV19 combines with J gene TRBJ2-1; 12 nucleotides align to TRBD2. The CDR3 has 18 residues. Germline V gene lookup returns CDR1 LNHDA and CDR2 SQIVND (reference sequence). The junction had 10 bases not matched to a gene; V was cut back by 5 bases and J by 2 bases. The CDR3 protein is CASSLYRTSGTAYNEQFF. DNA of the CDR3: TGTGCCAGTAGTTTATACAGGACTAGCGGGACAGCCTACAATGAGCAGTTCTTC.

The chain employs TRBV19 and TRBJ1-5, with D possibly TRBD1 on 6 matching bases. This CDR3 region has 14 residues. Germline V gene lookup returns CDR1 LNHDA and CDR2 SQIVND (reference sequence). The V gene lost 5 bases and the J gene lost 2 bases, with 10 bases spanning the gap. DNA for the CDR3: TGTGCCAGTAGTCACAGGGTAGGCAATCAGCCCCAGCATTTT. Translated, it gives CASSHRVGNQPQHF.